The 30 T cell receptor beta chains reported below all come from one sample, sequenced in a study of cytomegalovirus exposure and HLA in healthy donors. The PCR had 60 Vbeta and 13 Jbeta primers. Using immunoSEQ multiplex PCR, the repertoire was profiled, and TCRdb retains in-frame clones only, with some absent. The sample includes around 140,000 clones, under 75% seen only once; the top ten take about 2.6%. The source material was PBMCs. The receptors shown here come from a woman aged 40 to 50 in good health and CMV-seronegative.

This rearrangement joins TRBV15 to TRBJ1-2; TRBD1 might be the D (5 bases). The CDR3 covers 14 residues. CDR1 and CDR2 (germline): LNHNV, YYDKDF (reference sequence). Trimming stripped 0 bases from V and 5 bases from J, with 10 bases between. Here the CDR3 reads CATSRDGGGYGYTF. The CDR3 region has the DNA TGTGCCACCAGCAGAGATGGGGGAGGATATGGCTACACCTTC. Combining the CDR3 with reference TRBV15 and TRBJ1-2 gives the whole variable domain DAMVIQNPRYQVTQFGKPVTLSCSQTLNHNVMYWYQQKSSQAPKLLFHYYDKDFNNEADTPDNFQSRRPNTSFCFLDIRSPGLGDTAMYLCATSRDGGGYGYTFGSGTRLTVV.

The V call is TRBV19, the J call TRBJ2-6; D possibly corresponds to TRBD1 (5 bases). Trimming removed 5 bases at V and 2 bases at J, with 10 bases between. Germline values: CDR1 LNHDA, CDR2 SQIVND (reference sequence). The CDR3 covers 15 residues. The CDR3: CASSVGHAGANVLTF. The CDR3 DNA reads TGTGCCAGTAGTGTTGGACATGCTGGGGCCAACGTCCTGACTTTC.

This clone was counted a few times. The chain joins TRBV27 to TRBJ2-7; perhaps TRBD1 as D (6 bases). There are 15 residues in the CDR3. The V end lost 2 bases, the J end lost 3 bases, and 14 bases lay between the germline ends. The germline V gene encodes CDR1 MNHEY and CDR2 SMNVEV (reference sequence). The CDR3 region is CASSLDVGRGYEQYF. The CDR3 DNA sequence: TGTGCCAGCAGTTTAGATGTAGGCAGGGGCTACGAGCAGTACTTC.

The chain employs TRBV4-3 and TRBJ1-6; 9 nucleotides line up with TRBD1. The CDR3 loop spans 17 amino acids. V was pared by 1 base and J by 7 bases, with 8 bases of the junction left unmatched. CDR1 is LGHNA, CDR2 YSLEER, per germline. The CDR3 coding sequence is TGCGCCAGCAGCCAAGGAGGGCCGGGACAGGGAAATTCACCCCTCCACTTT. Protein: CASSQGGPGQGNSPLHF.

The rearrangement joins TRBV2 to TRBJ2-2; 10 bases are shared with TRBD2. The CDR3 sequence is 16 residues long. CDR1 and CDR2 from the germline V gene are SNHLY and FYNNEI. V was clipped by 4 bases and J by 2 bases; unmatched bases: 4. The CDR3 reads CASSAPSGGNTGELFF. In DNA, the CDR3 is TGTGCCAGCAGTGCCCCTAGCGGGGGAAACACCGGGGAGCTGTTTTTT.

The chain carries TRBV5-1 and TRBJ2-5; 7 positions agree with TRBD1. The J segment lost 4 bases and the V segment lost 9 bases, leaving 15 bases of the junction unmatched. Germline V lookup: CDR1 SGHRS, CDR2 YFSETQ. The CDR3 sequence is 15 residues long. Here the CDR3 reads CATSEQGQVGETQYF. In nucleotides, the CDR3 is TGCGCCACATCGGAACAAGGACAGGTGGGAGAGACCCAGTACTTC.

The V and J genes are TRBV30 and TRBJ2-7; D might be TRBD2 (6 bases). This CDR3 has 15 amino acids. Per the germline V gene, CDR1 is GTSNPN and CDR2 is SVGIG (reference sequence). V was cut by 0 bases and J by 3 bases, with 15 bases left in between. CDR3 loop: CAWSVGGGRFYEQYF. The CDR3 coding sequence is TGTGCCTGGAGTGTAGGCGGAGGGAGGTTCTACGAGCAGTACTTC.

V and J are TRBV29-1 and TRBJ1-1, with D unclear. Trimming took off 6 bases at V and 6 bases at J, with 5 bases between the two ends. CDR1 is SQVTM and CDR2 is ANQGSEA in the germline V gene. This CDR3 comprises 9 residues. The chain's CDR3 is CSVAPEAFF. CDR3 coding DNA: TGCAGCGTAGCCCCTGAAGCTTTCTTT.

V is TRBV27 and J is TRBJ2-1, with D maybe TRBD2 (5 bases). The CDR3 is 13 amino acids. Between the trimmed V and J ends, which lost 4 bases and 12 bases, there was a span of 16 bases. Germline assignment: CDR1 MNHEY and CDR2 SMNVEV (reference sequence). CDR3 DNA: TGTGCCAGCAGTTCACATCCTGAAGGGAGGCAGTTCTTC. Its protein product is CASSSHPEGRQFF.

V and J are TRBV30 and TRBJ1-6; D is undetermined. The V end lost 5 bases, the J end lost 0 bases, and 11 bases lay between the germline ends. The length of the CDR3 is 15 residues. Per germline, CDR1 GTSNPN and CDR2 SVGIG (reference sequence). The CDR3 DNA follows: TGTGCCTGGGGGCTTCTGAACTCCTATAATTCACCCCTCCACTTT. This gives the protein CAWGLLNSYNSPLHF.

The V and J genes are TRBV29-1 and TRBJ1-4, with 7 bases fitting TRBD1. Germline lookup yields CDR1 SQVTM and CDR2 ANQGSEA. This CDR3 has 12 residues. Losses at the gene ends were 7 bases for V and 4 bases for J; bases not matched to a gene: 3. The CDR3 here is CSARDSNEKLFF. The DNA for the CDR3 is TGCAGCGCGCGGGACAGTAATGAAAAACTGTTTTTT.

The CDR3 region is CASSFGQGNSPLHF. The CDR3 DNA reads as TGCGCCAGCAGCTTTGGACAGGGAAATTCACCCCTCCACTTT. V is TRBV5-1 and J is TRBJ1-6, with 8 bases matching TRBD1. The CDR3 sequence is 14 residues long. Germline CDR1 reads SGHRS; CDR2 reads YFSETQ. Trimming removed 2 bases from V and 7 bases from J; junction bases left unmatched: 2.

The rearrangement joins TRBV30 to TRBJ1-1, with D tentatively TRBD1 (6 bases). The CDR3 has 16 residues. Between the trimmed V and J ends, which lost 3 bases and 0 bases, there was a span of 17 bases. The germline V gene encodes CDR1 GTSNPN and CDR2 SVGIG (reference sequence). The CDR3 reads CAWSWDRGGMNTEAFF. CDR3 nucleotides: TGTGCCTGGAGCTGGGACCGGGGGGGCATGAACACTGAAGCTTTCTTT.

This clone appeared a few times. The chain combines TRBV14 with TRBJ1-6; D ambiguous. The CDR3 loop spans 15 amino acids. Germline V gene data show CDR1 as SGHDN and CDR2 as FVKESK. V was clipped by 1 base and J by 3 bases, with 7 bases between them. CDR3 in DNA: TGTGCCAGCAGCCAAGGAACAGTCTATAATTCACCCCTCCACTTT. Translated, it gives CASSQGTVYNSPLHF.

This chain links TRBV7-9 with TRBJ2-5; no definite D call. The last part of the DNA fits TRBJ2-7 better; the J call may be wrong. Germline values: CDR1 SEHNR, CDR2 FQNEAQ (reference sequence). CDR3 length: 11 amino acids. In nucleotides, the CDR3 is TGTGCCAGCAGCCCGTCCTACGAGCAGTACTTC. Protein: CASSPSYEQYF.

This chain uses TRBV15 with TRBJ2-5; 7 nucleotides line up with TRBD2. J lost 1 base, V lost 1 base, and 3 bases had no gene match. There are 15 residues in the CDR3. In germline, CDR1 is LNHNV, CDR2 YYDKDF (reference sequence). The CDR3 sequence: CATSRAGGVQETQYF. DNA of the CDR3: TGTGCCACCAGCAGAGCTGGGGGGGTCCAAGAGACCCAGTACTTC.

This sequence joins TRBV7-6 and TRBJ1-2; D gene uncertain. The CDR3 is 11 amino acids. Trimming pared 8 bases from V and 5 bases from J, leaving 9 bases between. CDR1 SGHVS and CDR2 FNYEAQ come from the germline V gene. Here the CDR3 DNA reads TGTGCCAGCGGAGGGAGATATGGCTACACCTTC. This translates into CASGGRYGYTF. Based on the CDR3 plus reference TRBV7-6 and TRBJ1-2, the full variable domain is GAGVSQSPRYKVTKRGQDVALRCDPISGHVSLYWYRQALGQGPEFLTYFNYEAQQDKSGLPNDRFSAERPEGSISTLTIQRTEQRDSAMYRCASGGRYGYTFGSGTRLTVV.

The V gene is TRBV28, the J gene TRBJ1-1; D is undetermined. This CDR3 is built from 13 residues. Germline V gives CDR1 MDHEN, CDR2 SYDVKM. Deletions cut 5 bases from V and 0 bases from J, with 7 bases between. CDR3 amino acids: CASSERVNTEAFF. The CDR3 nucleotides read TGTGCCAGCAGTGAACGCGTGAACACTGAAGCTTTCTTT.

This clone has a handful of counts. V gene TRBV9 combines with J gene TRBJ2-2; D may be TRBD1 (5 bases). V shed 0 bases and J shed 5 bases, with 8 bases lying between them. There are 14 residues in the CDR3. Germline CDR1 is SGDLS and CDR2 is YYNGEE. The CDR3 DNA is TGTGCCAGCAGCGTAGGACAGAGGACCGGGGAGCTGTTTTTT. Translated, it gives CASSVGQRTGELFF. Combining the CDR3 with reference TRBV9 and TRBJ2-2 gives the whole variable domain DSGVTQTPKHLITATGQRVTLRCSPRSGDLSVYWYQQSLDQGLQFLIQYYNGEERAKGNILERFSAQQFPDLHSELNLSSLELGDSALYFCASSVGQRTGELFFGEGSRLTVL.

This chain uses TRBV4-2 with TRBJ2-1; no firm D call. V was clipped by 0 bases and J by 8 bases, with 11 bases between them. Germline values: CDR1 LGHNA, CDR2 YNFKEQ. The CDR3 has 14 amino acids. CDR3 in amino acids: CASSQEVGRDEQFF. The CDR3 coding sequence is TGTGCCAGCAGCCAAGAAGTGGGCCGTGATGAGCAGTTCTTC.

The CDR3 bases are TGTGCCGGTAGAGGGCGAGCCTACAATGAGCAGTTCTTC. This sequence encodes CAGRGRAYNEQFF. The V gene is TRBV28, the J gene TRBJ2-1; D perhaps matches TRBD2 (5 bases). The CDR3 extends over 13 amino acids. The V end lost 11 bases, the J end lost 2 bases, and 13 bases lay between the germline ends. CDR1 MDHEN and CDR2 SYDVKM come from the germline V gene. The full variable domain, its missing parts supplied by reference TRBV28 and TRBJ2-1, is DVKVTQSSRYLVKRTGEKVFLECVQDMDHENMFWYRQDPGLGLRLIYFSYDVKMKEKGDIPEGYSVSREKKERFSLILESASTNQTSMYLCAGRGRAYNEQFFGPGTRLTVL.

J is TRBJ2-5 and V is TRBV5-4; 8 nucleotides agree with TRBD2. The CDR3 is 14 amino acids. Losses at the gene ends were 3 bases for V and 4 bases for J; bases not matched to a gene: 5. The germline gives CDR1 SGHNT, CDR2 YYREEE (reference sequence). Here the CDR3 reads CASSSGGPPETQYF. The DNA for the CDR3 is TGTGCCAGCAGCTCGGGGGGGCCGCCAGAGACCCAGTACTTC. Filled out from reference TRBV5-4 and TRBJ2-5, the complete variable domain reads ETGVTQSPTHLIKTRGQQVTLRCSSQSGHNTVSWYQQALGQGPQFIFQYYREEENGRGNFPPRFSGLQFPNYSSELNVNALELDDSALYLCASSSGGPPETQYFGPGTRLLVL.

The chain uses TRBV28 and TRBJ2-1; D gene unclear. There are 11 residues in the CDR3. V lost 4 bases, J lost 12 bases, and 10 bases lay in between. Germline V gene data show CDR1 as MDHEN and CDR2 as SYDVKM. The CDR3 loop is CASSSQDPQFF. CDR3 nucleotide sequence: TGTGCCAGCAGTTCCCAGGATCCGCAGTTCTTC.

This clone has more than one count but fewer than ten. V is TRBV9 and J is TRBJ2-1; 12 positions match TRBD2. Germline CDR1 reads SGDLS; CDR2 reads YYNGEE. The CDR3 length is 24 residues. V lost 4 bases to trimming and J lost 0 bases; unmatched junction nucleotides: 26. CDR3 in DNA: TGTGCCAGCAGCTTGACTAGCGGGGGCGCTACAGGCCTTCAAGAACCGAGCTCCTACAATGAGCAGTTCTTC. It is translated as CASSLTSGGATGLQEPSSYNEQFF.

In this sample, this clone turned up a few times. V and J are TRBV10-1 and TRBJ1-1, with 12 bases fitting TRBD1. Trimming cost V 4 bases and J 5 bases; bases outside gene matches: 17. This CDR3 contains 19 residues. The V gene's germline CDR1 is WNHNN and CDR2 SYGVQD (reference sequence). The CDR3: CASSVGGEGTGGPETEAFF. The CDR3, as DNA: TGCGCCAGCAGTGTAGGGGGGGAAGGGACAGGGGGCCCAGAGACTGAAGCTTTCTTT.

This chain connects TRBV29-1 to TRBJ1-2; D remains ambiguous. CDR3 length equals 13 residues. Trimming shortened V by 7 bases and J by 2 bases, and 14 bases separated the two germline ends. CDR1 SQVTM and CDR2 ANQGSEA come from the germline V gene. The CDR3 is CSALTESNYGYTF. The CDR3 DNA follows: TGCAGCGCCTTAACAGAATCGAACTATGGCTACACCTTC. The whole variable domain, filled in from reference TRBV29-1 and TRBJ1-2, reads SAVISQKPSRDICQRGTSLTIQCQVDSQVTMMFWYRQQPGQSLTLIATANQGSEATYESGFVIDKFPISRPNLTFSTLTVSNMSPEDSSIYLCSALTESNYGYTFGSGTRLTVV.

This chain joins TRBV10-2 and TRBJ1-5; D is unclear. The CDR3 spans 14 residues. V lost 7 bases and J 3 bases, leaving 13 bases between the germline ends. Germline assignment: CDR1 WSHSY and CDR2 SAAADI. The CDR3 DNA sequence: TGCGCCAGCATGGAGGAAAGAGACAATCAGCCCCAGCATTTT. Its translation: CASMEERDNQPQHF.

The chain links TRBV5-1 to TRBJ2-6; 7 nucleotides match TRBD1. CDR1 is SGHRS and CDR2 is YFSETQ in the germline V gene. The CDR3 runs to 17 residues. With 3 bases clipped from V and 0 bases from J, the junction kept 6 bases outside the gene matches. CDR3 nucleotide sequence: TGCGCCAGCAGCTCGACGACAGGGAGCTCTGGGGCCAACGTCCTGACTTTC. It yields the protein CASSSTTGSSGANVLTF.

This rearrangement joins TRBV6-5 to TRBJ2-4; 8 bases match TRBD1. V lost 4 bases to trimming and J lost 7 bases; unmatched junction nucleotides: 3. There are 13 residues in the CDR3. Germline lookup yields CDR1 MNHEY and CDR2 SVGAGI. The CDR3 loop reads CASSSDRGNIQYF. As DNA, the CDR3 is TGTGCCAGCAGTTCCGACAGGGGCAACATTCAGTACTTC.

The chain recombines TRBV5-4 with TRBJ1-1; D is possibly TRBD1 (5 bases). With 0 bases removed from V and 1 base from J, the gap between germline ends came to 10 bases. This CDR3 spans 15 amino acids. Per the germline V gene, CDR1 is SGHNT and CDR2 is YYREEE (reference sequence). CDR3 sequence: CASSLGRDSNTEAFF. The CDR3 nucleotides are TGTGCCAGCAGCTTGGGCAGGGATTCGAACACTGAAGCTTTCTTT.